Following are 29 T cell receptor beta chains from one sample sequenced in a study of blood T cell repertoires in COVID-19. Profiled with immunoSEQ multiplex PCR; TCRdb holds only in-frame clones, not every one. The sample contains approximately 300,000 clones, about 90% of which appear only once. Sequencing was performed on PBMCs or T cells enriched from blood (not recorded which). Receptor source: a woman aged 25 to 39 who had recovered from COVID-19.

This chain uses TRBV5-1 with TRBJ1-4, with 7 bases that match TRBD1. Germline trimming cut 3 bases from V and 2 bases from J; bases unmatched to any gene: 1. This CDR3 contains 14 residues. Germline CDR1 and CDR2: SGHRS and YFSETQ. Here the CDR3 DNA reads TGCGCCAGCAGCTCGGGACAGACTAATGAAAAACTGTTTTTT. Protein product: CASSSGQTNEKLFF.

This chain joins TRBV30 and TRBJ2-2; maybe TRBD2 (7 bases). This CDR3 has 13 amino acids. Trimming left V 4 bases short and J 5 bases short, with 11 bases between. Germline V lookup: CDR1 GTSNPN, CDR2 SVGIG (reference sequence). This CDR3 is CAWKQGGTGELFF. The CDR3 bases are TGTGCCTGGAAACAGGGAGGGACCGGGGAGCTGTTTTTT. Full variable domain (rest looked up from reference TRBV30 and TRBJ2-2): SQTIHQWPATLVQPVGSPLSLECTVEGTSNPNLYWYRQAAGRGLQLLFYSVGIGQISSEVPQNLSASRPQDRQFILSSKKLLLSDSGFYLCAWKQGGTGELFFGEGSRLTVL.

This clone was seen only a few times. V and J are TRBV6-5 and TRBJ2-1; D gene uncertain. Germline CDR1 is MNHEY and CDR2 is SVGAGI. This CDR3 spans 14 amino acids. Trimming shortened V by 6 bases and J by 4 bases, and 13 bases separated the two germline ends. Here the CDR3 reads CASRPLEEYNEQFF. In DNA form, the CDR3 reads TGTGCCAGCAGACCTCTCGAGGAATACAATGAGCAGTTCTTC.

This rearrangement joins TRBV3-1 (or the pseudogene TRBV3-2) to TRBJ1-1; 7 nucleotides line up with TRBD1. CDR1 is LGHDT, CDR2 YNNKEL, per germline (reference sequence). The CDR3 is 13 residues long. V lost 6 bases and J lost 5; bases outside the gene matches: 6. CDR3 in DNA: TGTGCCAGCAGGCGACAGGGCAGGACTGAAGCTTTCTTT. It encodes CASRRQGRTEAFF.

The chain has TRBV19 and TRBJ1-6; D remains unclear. The V and J ends lost 7 bases and 6 bases respectively, with 19 bases between them. The germline V gene has CDR1 LNHDA and CDR2 SQIVND (reference sequence). There are 16 residues in the CDR3. CDR3 amino acids: CASKVGPETVNSPLHF. CDR3 DNA sequence: TGTGCCAGTAAGGTGGGTCCGGAGACGGTTAATTCACCCCTCCACTTT.

This sequence joins TRBV4-1 and TRBJ1-6, with D hard to call. V shed 5 bases and J shed 0 bases, with 14 bases lying between them. Germline lookup yields CDR1 MGHRA and CDR2 YSYEKL. This CDR3 has 17 residues. This CDR3 is CASSTRTQSSYNSPLHF. DNA of the CDR3: TGCGCCAGCAGCACCCGGACTCAAAGCTCCTATAATTCACCCCTCCACTTT.

This chain connects TRBV30 to TRBJ2-1; weak D call: TRBD2 (5 bases). The V gene lost 5 bases and the J gene lost 6 bases, with 14 bases spanning the gap. Germline values: CDR1 GTSNPN, CDR2 SVGIG (reference sequence). CDR3 length: 13 residues. CDR3 protein: CAWARVVINEQFF. The CDR3 coding sequence is TGTGCCTGGGCGCGGGTCGTTATCAATGAGCAGTTCTTC.

The chain links TRBV6-5 to TRBJ1-6; TRBD1 might be the D (6 bases). Trimming removed 9 bases at V and 10 bases at J, with 13 bases between. Germline CDR1 reads MNHEY; CDR2 reads SVGAGI. This CDR3 comprises 12 residues. CDR3 region: CASKSGVSPLHF. The CDR3 nucleotides are TGTGCCAGTAAATCAGGGGTCTCACCCCTCCACTTT.

The CDR3 sequence is CASSLQTGGKFF. The DNA of the CDR3 is TGTGCCAGCAGCTTACAGACAGGGGGCAAGTTCTTC. The chain links TRBV7-9 to TRBJ2-1; 10 positions match TRBD1. Per germline, CDR1 SEHNR and CDR2 FQNEAQ (reference sequence). V dropped 2 bases and J dropped 14; count of bases not matched to a gene: 3. This CDR3 region has 12 residues.

The CDR3 region is CASSLYAGTGPNEKLFF. DNA for the CDR3: TGTGCCAGTAGTCTCTACGCAGGGACAGGCCCTAATGAAAAACTGTTTTTT. This chain connects TRBV19 to TRBJ1-4; TRBD1 matches at 8 bases. Germline loops: CDR1 LNHDA, CDR2 SQIVND (reference sequence). With V trimmed by 5 bases and J by 3 bases, 11 bases remained unmatched. The length of the CDR3 is 17 residues.

The rearrangement uses TRBV4-1 and TRBJ2-1, with 7 bases aligning to TRBD1. Looked up from germline, CDR1 is MGHRA and CDR2 is YSYEKL. The CDR3 length is 14 residues. V lost 2 bases and J lost 9; bases outside the gene matches: 7. As DNA, the CDR3 is TGCGCCAGCAGCCAACCGGGACAGTGGGGTGAGCAGTTCTTC. Translation gives CASSQPGQWGEQFF.

The chain recombines TRBV14 with TRBJ1-1, with 7 bases fitting TRBD1. After removal of 4 bases from V and 0 bases from J, the junction contained 8 bases not matched to a gene. The CDR3 has 16 residues. Germline CDR1 reads SGHDN; CDR2 reads FVKESK. The chain's CDR3 is CASSLRGGAMNTEAFF. The CDR3 DNA is TGTGCCAGCAGCCTTCGAGGGGGCGCGATGAACACTGAAGCTTTCTTT.

This sequence joins TRBV18 and TRBJ2-5; perhaps TRBD1 as D (6 bases). The CDR3 runs to 17 residues. Germline-derived CDR1 and CDR2 are KGHSH and LQKENI. Trimming stripped 1 base from V and 5 bases from J, with 20 bases between. The CDR3 DNA reads TGTGCCAGCTCACCACTTCCTACTCTAGGGGGTGAGGAGACCCAGTACTTC. This translates into CASSPLPTLGGEETQYF. Filled out from reference TRBV18 and TRBJ2-5, the complete variable domain reads NAGVMQNPRHLVRRRGQEARLRCSPMKGHSHVYWYRQLPEEGLKFMVYLQKENIIDESGMPKERFSAEFPKEGPSILRIQQVVRGDSAAYFCASSPLPTLGGEETQYFGPGTRLLVL.

The chain employs TRBV27 and TRBJ1-5; D is unclear. CDR1 is MNHEY and CDR2 is SMNVEV in the germline V gene (reference sequence). V lost 3 bases, J lost 4 bases, and 16 bases lay in between. There are 16 residues in the CDR3. CDR3 nucleotide sequence: TGTGCCAGCAGTTTGAAGGGTTCGGGGTCTAATCAGCCCCAGCATTTT. It codes for CASSLKGSGSNQPQHF.

The chain links TRBV9 to TRBJ2-5, with TRBD1 as a possible D gene (6 bases). V dropped 4 bases and J dropped 1 base, with 14 bases sitting between them. There are 15 residues in the CDR3. CDR1 and CDR2 from the germline V gene are SGDLS and YYNGEE. This chain's CDR3 is CASSPSGVPQETQYF. The CDR3 nucleotides are TGTGCCAGCAGCCCATCAGGGGTTCCCCAAGAGACCCAGTACTTC.

J is TRBJ2-7 and V is TRBV9; a possible D gene is TRBD1 (5 bases). The CDR3 is 16 amino acids. Germline lookup yields CDR1 SGDLS and CDR2 YYNGEE. V was clipped by 3 bases and J by 1 base, with 17 bases between them. The CDR3 nucleotides are TGTGCCAGCAGCGGGCCGCCGGCAGGGCGGTCCTACGAGCAGTACTTC. Its translation is CASSGPPAGRSYEQYF.

This chain joins TRBV30 and TRBJ2-7, with D perhaps matching TRBD1 (6 bases). V shed 4 bases and J shed 6 bases, with 10 bases lying between them. Germline-derived CDR1 and CDR2 are GTSNPN and SVGIG (reference sequence). The length of the CDR3 is 11 residues. The CDR3 loop is CAWTTGLEQYF. CDR3 bases: TGTGCCTGGACGACAGGTCTCGAGCAGTACTTC.

This clone was counted a single time. The rearrangement uses TRBV6-2 or TRBV6-3 and TRBJ1-1; no clear D gene. This CDR3 region has 12 residues. The V gene's germline CDR1 is MNHEY and CDR2 SVGEGT. Trimming cost V 5 bases and J 5 bases, with 9 bases left between them. In DNA, the CDR3 is TGTGCCAGCAGTCGCAGCGGGACTGAAGCTTTCTTT. As protein: CASSRSGTEAFF.

The chain employs TRBV15 and TRBJ2-1; D perhaps matches TRBD1 (5 bases). Germline CDR1 is LNHNV and CDR2 is YYDKDF (reference sequence). The V end lost 4 bases, the J end lost 7 bases, and 17 bases lay between the germline ends. CDR3 length: 15 residues. The CDR3 DNA is TGTGCCACCAGCAAAGGCCAGGGTTGGACGAATGAGCAGTTCTTC. This sequence encodes CATSKGQGWTNEQFF. The entire variable domain, with the rest obtained from reference TRBV15 and TRBJ2-1, is as follows: DAMVIQNPRYQVTQFGKPVTLSCSQTLNHNVMYWYQQKSSQAPKLLFHYYDKDFNNEADTPDNFQSRRPNTSFCFLDIRSPGLGDTAMYLCATSKGQGWTNEQFFGPGTRLTVL.

The chain uses TRBV30 and TRBJ1-2; the match to TRBD1 covers 11 bases. The ends lost 4 bases at V and 3 bases at J; junction bases unmatched: 4. This CDR3 is built from 14 residues. Looked up from germline, CDR1 is GTSNPN and CDR2 is SVGIG (reference sequence). Here the CDR3 reads CAWKRTGGDYGYTF. The CDR3 DNA sequence: TGTGCCTGGAAACGGACAGGGGGCGACTATGGCTACACCTTC.

The chain recombines TRBV7-9 with TRBJ1-1; D unclear. The V and J ends lost 3 bases and 8 bases respectively, with 10 bases between them. The CDR3 is 12 amino acids. From germline, CDR1 is SEHNR and CDR2 FQNEAQ (reference sequence). CDR3 coding DNA: TGTGCCAGCAGCTTTTCGTCGGGGGAAGCTTTCTTT. It specifies CASSFSSGEAFF. Looking up the rest from reference TRBV7-9 and TRBJ1-1 gives the full variable domain: DTGVSQNPRHKITKRGQNVTFRCDPISEHNRLYWYRQTLGQGPEFLTYFQNEAQLEKSRLLSDRFSAERPKGSFSTLEIQRTEQGDSAMYLCASSFSSGEAFFGQGTRLTVV.

The chain is built from TRBV19 and TRBJ1-5; a weak D match, TRBD1 (5 bases). The CDR3 totals 16 residues. In germline, CDR1 is LNHDA, CDR2 SQIVND (reference sequence). The V gene lost 5 bases and the J gene lost 3 bases, with 17 bases spanning the gap. The CDR3 here is CASSHPQASNNQPQHF. The CDR3 DNA follows: TGTGCCAGTAGTCACCCACAGGCGTCGAACAATCAGCCCCAGCATTTT.

V is TRBV30 and J is TRBJ2-3; a weak D match, TRBD1 (6 bases). The V gene lost 3 bases and the J gene lost 3 bases, with 22 bases spanning the gap. CDR1 is GTSNPN, CDR2 SVGIG, per germline (reference sequence). The CDR3 has 17 amino acids. The CDR3 spells CAWRLGDIPSGTDTQYF. The CDR3 DNA is TGTGCCTGGAGACTCGGGGACATCCCTTCCGGGACAGATACGCAGTATTTT.

The chain couples TRBV7-2 to TRBJ2-7; tentatively, D is TRBD1 (5 bases). This CDR3 region has 14 residues. CDR1 and CDR2 from the germline V gene are SGHTA and FQGNSA. V gave up 2 bases and J gave up 6 bases, with 14 bases separating them. The CDR3: CASSLSATGFEQYF. CDR3 DNA sequence: TGTGCCAGCAGCTTATCGGCAACAGGTTTCGAGCAGTACTTC.

This CDR3 is CASTRGGTGWTEAFF. The CDR3 DNA follows: TGTGCCAGCACCCGAGGGGGGACAGGATGGACTGAAGCTTTCTTT. This sequence joins TRBV9 and TRBJ1-1, with 8 positions matching TRBD1. Germline loops: CDR1 SGDLS, CDR2 YYNGEE. Losses at the gene ends were 6 bases for V and 5 bases for J; bases not matched to a gene: 12. This CDR3 spans 15 amino acids. Based on the CDR3 plus reference TRBV9 and TRBJ1-1, the full variable domain is DSGVTQTPKHLITATGQRVTLRCSPRSGDLSVYWYQQSLDQGLQFLIQYYNGEERAKGNILERFSAQQFPDLHSELNLSSLELGDSALYFCASTRGGTGWTEAFFGQGTRLTVV.

The rearrangement joins TRBV30 to TRBJ2-1, with D maybe TRBD1 (6 bases). From germline, CDR1 is GTSNPN and CDR2 SVGIG (reference sequence). V gave up 8 bases and J gave up 9 bases, with 20 bases separating them. This CDR3 spans 13 amino acids. The CDR3 is CAGRLTGLGEQFF. In DNA, the CDR3 is TGTGCCGGCCGATTGACAGGCCTTGGTGAGCAGTTCTTC. The variable domain in full, with the rest retrieved from reference TRBV30 and TRBJ2-1, is SQTIHQWPATLVQPVGSPLSLECTVEGTSNPNLYWYRQAAGRGLQLLFYSVGIGQISSEVPQNLSASRPQDRQFILSSKKLLLSDSGFYLCAGRLTGLGEQFFGPGTRLTVL.

The count of this clone is one. This rearrangement joins TRBV4-3 to TRBJ1-1; 7 nucleotides match TRBD1. V trimming: 2 bases; J trimming: 4 bases; junction bases outside the gene matches: 7. The germline V gene has CDR1 LGHNA and CDR2 YSLEER. The CDR3 has 15 amino acids. The DNA for the CDR3 is TGCGCCAGCAGCCAATCGACAGGGCGTATCACTGAAGCTTTCTTT. Translated, it gives CASSQSTGRITEAFF.

V usage is TRBV5-1 and J usage is TRBJ2-1; TRBD1 might be the D (5 bases). Germline V gene sequence: CDR1 SGHRS, CDR2 YFSETQ. CDR3 length: 12 residues. V was clipped by 2 bases and J by 10 bases, with 10 bases between them. The CDR3 spells CASSFTGSEQFF. The CDR3 DNA sequence: TGCGCCAGCAGCTTCACAGGATCAGAGCAGTTCTTC.

The gene calls are TRBV28 and TRBJ1-5, with D maybe TRBD1 (5 bases). CDR1 is MDHEN, CDR2 SYDVKM, per germline. V lost 11 bases and J lost 7, with 18 bases in between. There are 13 residues in the CDR3. The CDR3 region is CAGGWGSGQPQHF. The CDR3, as DNA: TGTGCCGGGGGTTGGGGAAGCGGGCAGCCCCAGCATTTT.